These 26 T cell receptor beta chains share one sample of origin, sequenced in a study of cytomegalovirus exposure and HLA in healthy donors. The primer mix had 60 Vbeta and 13 Jbeta primers. Sequenced by immunoSEQ multiplex PCR; TCRdb stores in-frame clones only, minus some. The repertoire holds roughly 34,000 clones, with nearly 70% as singletons. The material sequenced was PBMCs. These TCRs come from a man aged 25 to 40 in good health and CMV-seronegative.

The J gene is TRBJ2-6, the V gene TRBV29-1; D perhaps matches TRBD1 (5 bases). This CDR3 spans 13 amino acids. In germline, CDR1 is SQVTM, CDR2 ANQGSEA. V dropped 5 bases and J dropped 3 bases, with 8 bases sitting between them. The DNA of the CDR3 is TGCAGCGTTCAGGGTGGTGGGGCCAACGTCCTGACTTTC. Its protein is CSVQGGGANVLTF. Supplemented by reference TRBV29-1 and TRBJ2-6, the full variable domain reads SAVISQKPSRDICQRGTSLTIQCQVDSQVTMMFWYRQQPGQSLTLIATANQGSEATYESGFVIDKFPISRPNLTFSTLTVSNMSPEDSSIYLCSVQGGGANVLTFGAGSRLTVL.

V is TRBV2 and J is TRBJ1-1; D is uncertain. With 5 bases removed from V and 8 bases from J, the gap between germline ends came to 6 bases. The CDR3 totals 10 residues. Germline CDR1 and CDR2: SNHLY and FYNNEI. CDR3 nucleotides: TGTGCCAGCAGTTCCAGGGAAGCTTTCTTT. Translating it yields CASSSREAFF.

The V call is TRBV29-1, the J call TRBJ2-6; TRBD1 aligns across 10 bases. J was trimmed by 1 base and V by 6 bases; bases with no gene match: 6. Germline CDR1 and CDR2: SQVTM and ANQGSEA. The CDR3 is made up of 16 amino acids. The CDR3 loop is CSVGQGGISGANVLTF. The CDR3 DNA reads as TGCAGCGTCGGACAGGGGGGCATATCTGGGGCCAACGTCCTGACTTTC.

This chain uses TRBV29-1 with TRBJ1-2; D is possibly TRBD1 (6 bases). Trimming stripped 3 bases from V and 2 bases from J, with 10 bases between. Per the germline V gene, CDR1 is SQVTM and CDR2 is ANQGSEA. The CDR3 is made up of 13 amino acids. The chain's CDR3 is CSVEAGANYGYTF. The CDR3 DNA reads TGCAGCGTTGAGGCAGGGGCAAACTATGGCTACACCTTC. Full variable domain (missing parts from reference TRBV29-1 and TRBJ1-2): SAVISQKPSRDICQRGTSLTIQCQVDSQVTMMFWYRQQPGQSLTLIATANQGSEATYESGFVIDKFPISRPNLTFSTLTVSNMSPEDSSIYLCSVEAGANYGYTFGSGTRLTVV.

The chain is built from TRBV6-5 and TRBJ2-1; D might be TRBD1 (5 bases). The germline CDR1 and CDR2 sequences are MNHEY and SVGAGI. V dropped 5 bases and J dropped 9 bases, with 14 bases sitting between them. The CDR3 totals 13 residues. CDR3 DNA: TGTGCCAGCAGTCTAATAGGGGTTCCTGAGCAGTTCTTC. Its translation: CASSLIGVPEQFF.

This clone has a handful of counts. The chain is built from TRBV5-1 and TRBJ1-1; D not resolved. Deletions cut 0 bases from V and 5 bases from J, with 11 bases between. The CDR3 contains 14 residues. Germline CDR1 reads SGHRS; CDR2 reads YFSETQ. The CDR3 DNA reads TGCGCCAGCAGCTTGGCCGGGGTGGAGACTGAAGCTTTCTTT. Its protein product is CASSLAGVETEAFF.

The chain employs TRBV19 and TRBJ1-2, with D tentatively TRBD1 (5 bases). The CDR3 sequence is 13 residues long. Trimming shortened V by 5 bases and J by 3 bases, and 10 bases separated the two germline ends. Germline CDR1 and CDR2: LNHDA and SQIVND (reference sequence). CDR3 sequence (DNA): TGTGCCAGTAGTTACAGGAAAGACTATGGCTACACCTTC. It translates to CASSYRKDYGYTF.

This sequence joins TRBV10-3 and TRBJ2-7; D might be TRBD2 (5 bases). The V end lost 3 bases, the J end lost 5 bases, and 11 bases lay between the germline ends. There are 13 residues in the CDR3. In germline, CDR1 is ENHRY, CDR2 SYGVKD. CDR3 region: CAISDEGIHEQYF. CDR3 bases: TGTGCCATCAGTGATGAGGGTATCCACGAGCAGTACTTC.

The rearrangement links TRBV28 to TRBJ2-7; D may be TRBD1 (6 bases). This CDR3 spans 15 amino acids. CDR1 is MDHEN and CDR2 is SYDVKM in the germline V gene. Trimming took 4 bases from V and 0 from J, leaving 13 bases between them. CDR3 amino acids: CASSWFQGSSYEQYF. Here the CDR3 DNA reads TGTGCCAGCAGTTGGTTTCAGGGGAGCTCCTACGAGCAGTACTTC.

The rearrangement uses TRBV28 and TRBJ1-2; D gene unclear. V shed 2 bases and J shed 3 bases, with 10 bases lying between them. The CDR3 contains 14 residues. Germline V CDR1 and CDR2: MDHEN, SYDVKM. As DNA, the CDR3 is TGTGCCAGCAGTTTACAAGCCAGCGACTATGGCTACACCTTC. This translates into CASSLQASDYGYTF.

The genes are TRBV7-2 and TRBJ2-3; 13 nucleotides line up with TRBD2. The CDR3 is 16 residues long. V was pared by 3 bases and J by 0 bases, with 0 bases of the junction left unmatched. Germline assignment: CDR1 SGHTA and CDR2 FQGNSA. The CDR3 reads CASSLGLAGSTDTQYF. CDR3 nucleotides: TGTGCCAGCAGCTTGGGACTAGCGGGGAGCACAGATACGCAGTATTTT.

This sequence joins TRBV4-1 and TRBJ2-7; weak D call: TRBD2 (7 bases). This CDR3 has 16 amino acids. Germline values: CDR1 MGHRA, CDR2 YSYEKL. V was clipped by 2 bases and J by 9 bases, with 23 bases between them. The CDR3 coding sequence is TGCGCCAGCAGCCAAACGAGCAGCGGAGGGGGGGGAGGGCAGTACTTC. This encodes CASSQTSSGGGGGQYF.

The gene calls are TRBV29-1 and TRBJ1-5, with D perhaps TRBD1 (5 bases). Germline V lookup: CDR1 SQVTM, CDR2 ANQGSEA. The CDR3 contains 13 residues. V was trimmed by 4 bases and J by 6 bases, leaving 13 bases between them. In nucleotides, the CDR3 is TGCAGCGTTGTCGGCCGCGGGGGTCAGCCCCAGCATTTT. Translation gives CSVVGRGGQPQHF.

The V and J genes are TRBV5-6 and TRBJ1-1; TRBD1 agrees at 7 bases. The germline V gene has CDR1 SGHDT and CDR2 YYEEEE. V was pared by 6 bases and J by 5 bases, with 10 bases of the junction left unmatched. CDR3 length: 14 amino acids. CDR3 protein: CASNYRGPRTEAFF. The CDR3 DNA sequence: TGTGCCAGCAACTACAGGGGACCGCGGACTGAAGCTTTCTTT. Supplemented by reference TRBV5-6 and TRBJ1-1, the full variable domain reads DAGVTQSPTHLIKTRGQQVTLRCSPKSGHDTVSWYQQALGQGPQFIFQYYEEEERQRGNFPDRFSGHQFPNYSSELNVNALLLGDSALYLCASNYRGPRTEAFFGQGTRLTVV.

The rearrangement joins TRBV6-1 to TRBJ2-7; TRBD1 matches 11 bases. Germline loops: CDR1 MNHNS, CDR2 SASEGT. CDR3 length: 13 amino acids. Unmatched junction bases numbered 3, after V lost 8 bases and J lost 3 bases. CDR3 region: CASGQGAFYEQYF. In DNA form, the CDR3 reads TGTGCCAGCGGACAGGGGGCTTTCTACGAGCAGTACTTC.

This clone appeared a few times. This chain links TRBV4-1 with TRBJ2-7, with TRBD1 as a possible D gene (6 bases). Germline V gene lookup returns CDR1 MGHRA and CDR2 YSYEKL. The CDR3 totals 14 residues. The germline V and J ends were trimmed by 1 base and 2 bases, with 9 bases remaining between them. CDR3 amino acids: CASSQVQGPYEQYF. DNA for the CDR3: TGCGCCAGCAGCCAAGTGCAGGGGCCCTACGAGCAGTACTTC.

DNA for the CDR3: TGCAGTTCAAGGGGGGGGGCTGAAGCTTTCTTT. As protein: CSSRGGAEAFF. The rearrangement links TRBV20-1 to TRBJ1-1; TRBD1 is a possible D gene (6 bases). Germline CDR1 is DFQATT and CDR2 is SNEGSKA (reference sequence). The ends were cut back, 8 bases at V and 6 bases at J, with 13 bases in the middle. The CDR3 spans 11 residues.

V is TRBV29-1 and J is TRBJ2-7, with TRBD2 identical over 11 bases. Germline assignment: CDR1 SQVTM and CDR2 ANQGSEA. This CDR3 comprises 15 residues. V lost 1 base to trimming and J lost 3 bases; unmatched junction nucleotides: 5. CDR3 nucleotide sequence: TGCAGCGTTGAAGGAGGGACTAGCGGACTCTACGAGCAGTACTTC. Protein: CSVEGGTSGLYEQYF.

This chain uses TRBV2 with TRBJ1-1, with TRBD1 identical over 10 bases. Germline V lookup: CDR1 SNHLY, CDR2 FYNNEI. The junction had 7 bases not matched to a gene; V was cut back by 5 bases and J by 4 bases. The CDR3 is 15 residues long. The CDR3 DNA sequence: TGTGCCAGCAGTAACGACAGGGGGCGCAGCACTGAAGCTTTCTTT. It is translated as CASSNDRGRSTEAFF.

The rearrangement links TRBV5-1 to TRBJ2-5, with D unclear. Germline CDR1 is SGHRS and CDR2 is YFSETQ. This CDR3 is 15 amino acids long. V shed 3 bases and J shed 3 bases, with 15 bases lying between them. CDR3: CASSSAPQAEETQYF. The CDR3 DNA follows: TGCGCCAGCAGCTCCGCGCCCCAAGCCGAAGAGACCCAGTACTTC.

This chain uses TRBV10-2 with TRBJ1-4; D is perhaps TRBD1 (5 bases). CDR3 length: 12 amino acids. Germline V lookup: CDR1 WSHSY, CDR2 SAAADI. The ends were cut back, 8 bases at V and 4 bases at J, with 8 bases in the middle. The CDR3 loop reads CASSGVNEKLFF. CDR3 bases: TGCGCCAGCTCGGGGGTTAATGAAAAACTGTTTTTT.

The CDR3 region is CASSLVGPGSEQYF. DNA for the CDR3: TGTGCCAGCAGCTTAGTGGGCCCCGGATCCGAGCAGTACTTC. The chain joins TRBV11-3 to TRBJ2-7; D call uncertain. This CDR3 is built from 14 residues. V gave up 1 base and J gave up 6 bases, with 13 bases separating them. Germline V CDR1 and CDR2: SGHNT, YENEEA.

The gene calls are TRBV5-4 and TRBJ2-1; 11 positions agree with TRBD2. Trimming took 3 bases from V and 5 from J; bases not matched to a gene: 7. The CDR3 runs to 16 residues. CDR1 and CDR2 (germline): SGHNT, YYREEE (reference sequence). The CDR3 coding sequence is TGTGCCAGCAGCTGGACTAGCGGGTCCCTGAACAATGAGCAGTTCTTC. Encoded protein: CASSWTSGSLNNEQFF.

This chain links TRBV7-2 with TRBJ1-3; tentatively, D is TRBD1 (6 bases). Trimming took 5 bases from V and 5 from J, leaving 16 bases between them. Germline CDR1 is SGHTA and CDR2 is FQGNSA. The CDR3 runs 15 residues. This CDR3 is CASSIRGPGRNTIYF. CDR3 nucleotide sequence: TGTGCCAGCAGCATCAGGGGTCCAGGACGAAACACCATATATTTT.

The V gene is TRBV6-5, the J gene TRBJ2-5, with TRBD1 matching 8 bases. CDR1 is MNHEY and CDR2 is SVGAGI in the germline V gene. This CDR3 is built from 14 residues. The V segment lost 6 bases and the J segment 5 bases; nucleotides outside the gene matches: 8. The CDR3 coding sequence is TGTGCCAGCAGACCCCAGGGGGCTGGGGAGACCCAGTACTTC. It specifies CASRPQGAGETQYF.

The chain combines TRBV10-1 with TRBJ2-2, with 7 positions matching TRBD1. V lost 7 bases, J lost 2 bases, and 4 bases stayed unmatched. Germline CDR1 WNHNN, CDR2 SYGVQD (reference sequence). The CDR3 runs 14 residues. The CDR3 bases are TGCGCCAGCACACGGGACAGTAACACCGGGGAGCTGTTTTTT. It specifies CASTRDSNTGELFF.